The 7 T cell receptor beta chains presented below share a single source sample, sequenced in a study of T cells in Graves' hyperthyroidism and ophthalmopathy. RNA transcripts gave rise to amplified TCR beta CDR3 regions. HTBI primers were the set used in a first-round RT-PCR of the TCR CDR3. TCRdb processed the multiplex PCR reads anew with MiXCR; each CDR3 protein has one entry. The table lists approximately 300,000 distinct CDR3 sequences, over 15% of them singletons. Sequencing was carried out using blood. These receptors came from a woman aged 60 to 75 with Graves' ophthalmopathy.

V and J are TRBV3-1 and TRBJ2-7; 12 bases are shared with TRBD2. Germline CDR1 and CDR2: LGHDT and YNNKEL (reference sequence). The CDR3 runs to 16 residues. The J segment lost 1 base and the V segment lost 4 bases, leaving 5 bases of the junction unmatched. The CDR3 is CASSRTGTSGSYEQYF. The CDR3 nucleotides are TGTGCCAGCAGCCGAACCGGGACTAGCGGGTCCTACGAGCAGTACTTC.

This clonotype was picked up many times. J is TRBJ2-1 and V is TRBV7-9; 11 nucleotides align to TRBD2. The CDR3 extends over 17 amino acids. CDR1 is SEHNR, CDR2 FQNEAQ, per germline (reference sequence). V shed 5 bases and J 2 bases; nucleotides not matched to a gene: 8. Here the CDR3 DNA reads TGTGCCAGCAGCCCCCCAAGTAGCGGGAGGGCCTACAATGAGCAGTTCTTC. This encodes CASSPPSSGRAYNEQFF.

This clonotype was seen at least ten times. The chain joins TRBV2 to TRBJ2-7; possibly TRBD1 for D (5 bases). The CDR3 is 16 amino acids. Trimming left V 4 bases short and J 1 base short, with 17 bases between. The germline V gene has CDR1 SNHLY and CDR2 FYNNEI. CDR3 nucleotides: TGTGCCAGCAGTGTGTTATTGGGGCCACAATCCTACGAGCAGTACTTC. Its protein product is CASSVLLGPQSYEQYF.

The chain joins TRBV25-1 to TRBJ1-2; D possibly corresponds to TRBD1 (5 bases). The CDR3 is made up of 16 amino acids. Trimming removed 1 base from V and 0 bases from J, with 12 bases in between. Germline CDR1 MGHDK, CDR2 SYGVNS. The DNA for the CDR3 is TGTGCCAGCAGTGAATTATGGGGGGAAGCTAACTATGGCTACACCTTC. Its translation is CASSELWGEANYGYTF.

The table lists this clonotype with many counts. The rearrangement uses TRBV3-1 and TRBJ2-5, with D tentatively TRBD1 (5 bases). V was cut by 4 bases and J by 0 bases, with 6 bases left in between. Germline loops: CDR1 LGHDT, CDR2 YNNKEL (reference sequence). CDR3 length: 13 amino acids. The CDR3 sequence is CASSRQNQETQYF. The CDR3, as DNA: TGTGCCAGCAGCCGACAGAACCAAGAGACCCAGTACTTC.

This clonotype occurred many times. The chain has TRBV5-6 and TRBJ2-5, with no clear D. V gave up 1 base and J gave up 5 bases, with 9 bases separating them. The V gene's germline CDR1 is SGHDT and CDR2 YYEEEE. The length of the CDR3 is 13 residues. CDR3: CASSLREAETQYF. CDR3 nucleotides: TGTGCCAGCAGCTTGAGGGAAGCTGAGACCCAGTACTTC.

This clonotype occurred many times. The chain employs TRBV13 and TRBJ2-1; maybe TRBD2 (5 bases). Trimming stripped 5 bases from V and 4 bases from J, with 12 bases between. Germline CDR1 PRHDT, CDR2 FYEKMQ (reference sequence). The CDR3 consists of 14 residues. This chain's CDR3 is CASSTPSSYNEQFF. In DNA form, the CDR3 reads TGTGCCAGCAGCACACCTAGCAGTTACAATGAGCAGTTCTTC.